Here is one T cell receptor (beta chain) with its context. Its cognate antigen is unknown. This sample is part of a study of CD8+ T cells in alopecia areata. This CDR3 comprises 16 residues. Trimming took 4 bases from V and 3 from J, leaving 15 bases between them. Germline assignment: CDR1 SGHNT and CDR2 YENEEA. For roughly 5 of the biomarker-study patients, the CD4+ cells were further sorted so as to obtain CD25+CD127- cells. The investigators collected lesional scalp punch biopsies and peripheral blood from alopecia areata patients. Notes on the study in general: Sequencing of scalp samples also captures resident alphabeta T cells of normal skin. TCRs were shared less clearly across patients than in mice, possibly for HLA-related reasons.

Once RNA had been extracted, it was reverse transcribed into cDNA to act as the sequencing template. Using immunoSEQ multiplex PCR, the repertoire was profiled, and TCRdb retains in-frame clones only, with some absent. The profile shows some 20,000 clones, roughly three fifths of them singletons. This TCR came from a human donor with alopecia areata. The chain combines TRBV11-3 with TRBJ2-2; D possibly uses TRBD1 or TRBD2 (5 bases each). The material sequenced was CD4+ Tregs sorted from blood. The DNA for the CDR3 is TGTGCCAGCAGCTCCCGGGGCAGGGCGGACACCGGGGAGCTGTTTTTT. It yields the protein CASSSRGRADTGELFF.